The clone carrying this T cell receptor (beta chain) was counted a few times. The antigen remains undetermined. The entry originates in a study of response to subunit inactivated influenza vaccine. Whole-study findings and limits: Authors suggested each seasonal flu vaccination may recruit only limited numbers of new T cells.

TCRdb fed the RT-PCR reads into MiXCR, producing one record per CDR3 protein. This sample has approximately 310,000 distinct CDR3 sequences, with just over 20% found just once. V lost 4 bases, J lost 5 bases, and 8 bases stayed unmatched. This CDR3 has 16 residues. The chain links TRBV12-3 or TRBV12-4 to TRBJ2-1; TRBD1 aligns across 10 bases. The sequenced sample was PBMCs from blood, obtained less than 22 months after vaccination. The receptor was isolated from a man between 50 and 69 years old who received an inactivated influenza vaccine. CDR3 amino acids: CASSSWTGGSHNEQFF. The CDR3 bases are TGTGCCAGCAGTTCCTGGACAGGGGGATCCCACAATGAGCAGTTCTTC.